The T cell receptor beta chain under discussion was sequenced for a study of graft-versus-host responses after intestinal transplantation. Some clones are missing from TCRdb's copy, which holds only in-frame ones; the method was immunoSEQ multiplex PCR. The table has over 85,000 clones, 91% seen once. CDR1 is SGDLS and CDR2 is YYNGEE in the germline V gene. Deletions cut 4 bases from V and 6 bases from J, with 12 bases between. This CDR3 spans 13 amino acids. As regards this clone: Its antigen remains unidentified.

The TCR comes from a human donor who was the organ donor for an intestinal transplant. V and J are TRBV9 and TRBJ2-3, with D possibly TRBD2 on 6 matching bases. The source material was unstimulated CD4+ T cells sorted from spleen or lymph node cells, sampled before transplant. For the CDR3, the DNA is TGTGCCAGCAGCCTCTCCGGGGGTGATACGCAGTATTTT. Encoded protein: CASSLSGGDTQYF.